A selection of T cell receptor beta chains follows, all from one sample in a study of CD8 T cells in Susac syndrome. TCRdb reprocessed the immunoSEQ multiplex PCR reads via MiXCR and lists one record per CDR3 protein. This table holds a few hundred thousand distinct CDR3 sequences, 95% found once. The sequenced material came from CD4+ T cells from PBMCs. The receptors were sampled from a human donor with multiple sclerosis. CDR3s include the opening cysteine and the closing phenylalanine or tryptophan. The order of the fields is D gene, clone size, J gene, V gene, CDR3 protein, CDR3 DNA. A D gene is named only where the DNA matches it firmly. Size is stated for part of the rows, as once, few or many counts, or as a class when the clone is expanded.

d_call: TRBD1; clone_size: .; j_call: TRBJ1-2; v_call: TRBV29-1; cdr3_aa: CSAGRGQGRDGYTF; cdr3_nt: TGCAGCGCCGGACGGGGACAGGGGAGAGATGGCTACACCTTC
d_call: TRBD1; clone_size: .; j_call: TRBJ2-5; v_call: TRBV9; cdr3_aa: CASSPQGQGRGTQYF; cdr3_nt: TGTGCCAGCAGCCCACAAGGACAGGGGCGTGGGACCCAGTACTTC
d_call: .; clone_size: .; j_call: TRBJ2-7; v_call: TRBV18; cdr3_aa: CASSPGLSPYYEQYF; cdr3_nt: TGTGCCAGCTCACCCGGCCTTTCCCCTTACTACGAGCAGTACTTC
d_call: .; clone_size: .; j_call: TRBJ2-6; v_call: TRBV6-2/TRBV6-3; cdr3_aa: CASSYGRRSSGANVLTF; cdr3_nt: TGTGCCAGCAGTTACGGTCGGCGGAGCTCTGGGGCCAACGTCCTGACTTTC
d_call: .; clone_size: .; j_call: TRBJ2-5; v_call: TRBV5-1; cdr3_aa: CASSFKQGAETQYF; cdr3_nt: TGCGCCAGCAGCTTTAAGCAGGGCGCCGAGACCCAGTACTTC
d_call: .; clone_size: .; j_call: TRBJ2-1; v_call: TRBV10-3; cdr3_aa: CAISEGPNGSNEQFF; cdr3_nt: TGTGCCATCAGTGAGGGCCCCAACGGGTCCAATGAGCAGTTCTTC
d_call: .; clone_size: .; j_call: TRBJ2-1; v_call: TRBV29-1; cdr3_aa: CSVVRLNEQFF; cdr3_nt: TGCAGCGTTGTTAGGCTCAATGAGCAGTTCTTC
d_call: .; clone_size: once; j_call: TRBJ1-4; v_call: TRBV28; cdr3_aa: CASSFWASNEKLFF; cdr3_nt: TGTGCCAGCAGTTTCTGGGCGAGTAATGAAAAACTGTTTTTT
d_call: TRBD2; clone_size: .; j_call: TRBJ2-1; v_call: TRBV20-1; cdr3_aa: CSARDQTSGGAREQFF; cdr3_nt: TGCAGTGCTAGAGATCAAACTAGCGGGGGGGCTCGAGAGCAGTTCTTC
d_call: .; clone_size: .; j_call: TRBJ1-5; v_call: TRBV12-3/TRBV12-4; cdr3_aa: CASSSRGGGGNQPQHF; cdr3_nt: TGTGCCAGCAGTTCGCGGGGGGGCGGCGGCAATCAGCCCCAGCATTTT
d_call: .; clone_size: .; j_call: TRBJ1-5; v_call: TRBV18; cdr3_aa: CASSPSQQGGLQPQHF; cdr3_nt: TGTGCCAGCTCACCTTCGCAGCAGGGCGGTTTGCAGCCCCAGCATTTT
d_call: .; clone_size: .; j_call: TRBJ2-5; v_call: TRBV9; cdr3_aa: CASSVGRPHGTQYF; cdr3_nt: TGTGCCAGCAGCGTAGGTAGACCACACGGGACCCAGTACTTC
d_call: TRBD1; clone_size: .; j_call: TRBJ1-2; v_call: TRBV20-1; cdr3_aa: CSALAGGKGYGYTF; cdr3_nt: TGCAGTGCTCTGGCAGGGGGCAAAGGCTATGGCTACACCTTC
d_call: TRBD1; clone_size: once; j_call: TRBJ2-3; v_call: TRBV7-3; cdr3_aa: CASSSGATGAADTQYF; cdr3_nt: TGTGCCAGCAGCTCCGGGGCAACAGGGGCGGCAGATACGCAGTATTTT
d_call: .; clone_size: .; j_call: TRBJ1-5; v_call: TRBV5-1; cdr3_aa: CASSLGSAGPGQPQHF; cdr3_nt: TGCGCCAGCAGCTTGGGCAGTGCGGGGCCGGGTCAGCCCCAGCATTTT
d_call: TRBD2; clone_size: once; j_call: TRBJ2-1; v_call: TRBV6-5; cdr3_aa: CASKGLAYNEQFF; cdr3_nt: TGTGCCAGCAAAGGACTAGCCTACAATGAGCAGTTCTTC
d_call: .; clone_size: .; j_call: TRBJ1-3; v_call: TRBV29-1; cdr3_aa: CSVQTGPGNTIYF; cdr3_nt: TGCAGCGTTCAAACAGGACCTGGAAACACCATATATTTT
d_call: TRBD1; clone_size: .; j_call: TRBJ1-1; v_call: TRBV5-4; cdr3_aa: CASSRGQGRVGNTEAFF; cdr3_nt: TGTGCCAGCAGCCGGGGACAGGGACGTGTGGGGAACACTGAAGCTTTCTTT
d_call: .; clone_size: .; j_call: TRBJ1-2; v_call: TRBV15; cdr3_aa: CATSKGPAVTRGYGYTF; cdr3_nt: TGTGCCACCAGCAAGGGGCCGGCAGTCACTCGGGGCTATGGCTACACCTTC
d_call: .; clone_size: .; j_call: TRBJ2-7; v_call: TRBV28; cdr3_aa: CASSLSQTYEQYF; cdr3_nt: TGTGCCAGCAGTTTGAGCCAGACCTACGAGCAGTACTTC
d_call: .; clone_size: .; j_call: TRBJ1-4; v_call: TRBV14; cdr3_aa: CASSPRGGSNEKLFF; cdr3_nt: TGTGCCAGCAGCCCCCGAGGGGGTTCTAATGAAAAACTGTTTTTT
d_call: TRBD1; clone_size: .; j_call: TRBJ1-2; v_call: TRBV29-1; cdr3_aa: CSVESGQGGGGYTF; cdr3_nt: TGCAGCGTTGAATCGGGACAGGGTGGTGGTGGCTACACCTTC
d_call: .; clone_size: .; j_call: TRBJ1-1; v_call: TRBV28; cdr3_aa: CASSFRDGRNTEAFF; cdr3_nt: TGTGCCAGCAGTTTTCGGGACGGACGGAACACTGAAGCTTTCTTT
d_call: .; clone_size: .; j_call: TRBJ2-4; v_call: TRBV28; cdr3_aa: CASAGGLAKNIQYF; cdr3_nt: TGTGCCAGCGCAGGCGGTCTAGCCAAAAACATTCAGTACTTC